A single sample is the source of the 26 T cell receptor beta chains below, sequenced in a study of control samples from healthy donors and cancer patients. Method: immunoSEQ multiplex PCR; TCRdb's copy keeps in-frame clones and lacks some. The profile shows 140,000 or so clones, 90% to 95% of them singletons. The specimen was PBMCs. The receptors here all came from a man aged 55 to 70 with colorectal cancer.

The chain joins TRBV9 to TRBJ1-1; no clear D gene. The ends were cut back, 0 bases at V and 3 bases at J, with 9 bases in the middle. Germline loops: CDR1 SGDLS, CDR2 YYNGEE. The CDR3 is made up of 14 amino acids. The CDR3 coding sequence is TGTGCCAGCAGCGTAGGGACTTATGACACTGAAGCTTTCTTT. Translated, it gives CASSVGTYDTEAFF.

CDR3 in amino acids: CASSQAGNEKLFF. In DNA, the CDR3 is TGTGCCAGCAGCCAAGCCGGTAATGAAAAACTGTTTTTT. This chain uses TRBV3-1 (or the pseudogene TRBV3-2) with TRBJ1-4; D gene unclear. The V gene lost 1 base and the J gene lost 4 bases, with 4 bases spanning the gap. Germline loops: CDR1 LGHDT, CDR2 YNNKEL (reference sequence). CDR3 size: 13 residues.

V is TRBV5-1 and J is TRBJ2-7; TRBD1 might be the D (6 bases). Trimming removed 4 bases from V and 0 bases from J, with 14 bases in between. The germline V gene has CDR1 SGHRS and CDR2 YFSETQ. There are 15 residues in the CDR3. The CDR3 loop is CASSQGTASSYEQYF. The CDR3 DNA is TGCGCCAGCAGCCAGGGGACGGCGAGCTCCTACGAGCAGTACTTC. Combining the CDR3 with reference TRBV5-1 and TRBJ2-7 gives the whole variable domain KAGVTQTPRYLIKTRGQQVTLSCSPISGHRSVSWYQQTPGQGLQFLFEYFSETQRNKGNFPGRFSGRQFSNSRSEMNVSTLELGDSALYLCASSQGTASSYEQYFGPGTRLTVT.

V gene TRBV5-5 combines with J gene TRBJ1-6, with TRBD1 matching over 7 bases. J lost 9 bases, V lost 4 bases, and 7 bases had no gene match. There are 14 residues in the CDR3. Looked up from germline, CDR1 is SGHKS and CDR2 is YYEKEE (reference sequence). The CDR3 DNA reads TGTGCCAGCAGCCGGGACAGCTTACTTTCACCCCTCCACTTT. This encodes CASSRDSLLSPLHF.

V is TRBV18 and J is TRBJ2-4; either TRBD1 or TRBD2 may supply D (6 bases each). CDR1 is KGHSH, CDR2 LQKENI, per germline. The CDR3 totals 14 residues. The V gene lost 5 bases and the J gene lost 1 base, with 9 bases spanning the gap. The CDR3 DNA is TGTGCCAGCTCAAGGGGGGAGGCCAAAAACATTCAGTACTTC. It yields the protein CASSRGEAKNIQYF.

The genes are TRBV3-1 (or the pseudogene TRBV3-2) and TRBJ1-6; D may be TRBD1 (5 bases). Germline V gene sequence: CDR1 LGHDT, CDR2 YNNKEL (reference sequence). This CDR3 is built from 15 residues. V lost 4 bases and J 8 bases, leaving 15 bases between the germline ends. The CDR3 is CASSRRHQGDSPLHF. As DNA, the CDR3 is TGTGCCAGCAGCCGCCGACACCAGGGTGATTCACCCCTCCACTTT.

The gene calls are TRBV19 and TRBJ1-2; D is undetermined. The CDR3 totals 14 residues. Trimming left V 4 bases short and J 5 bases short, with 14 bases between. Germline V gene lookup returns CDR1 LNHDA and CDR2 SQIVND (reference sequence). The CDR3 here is CASSTPTIKYGYTF. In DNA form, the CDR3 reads TGTGCCAGTAGTACCCCGACAATCAAATATGGCTACACCTTC.

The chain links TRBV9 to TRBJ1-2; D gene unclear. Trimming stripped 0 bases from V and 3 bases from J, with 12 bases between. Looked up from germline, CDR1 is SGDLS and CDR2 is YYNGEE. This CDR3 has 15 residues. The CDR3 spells CASSVAVIQDYGYTF. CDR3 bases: TGTGCCAGCAGCGTAGCTGTGATCCAAGACTATGGCTACACCTTC. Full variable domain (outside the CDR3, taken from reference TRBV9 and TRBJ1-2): DSGVTQTPKHLITATGQRVTLRCSPRSGDLSVYWYQQSLDQGLQFLIQYYNGEERAKGNILERFSAQQFPDLHSELNLSSLELGDSALYFCASSVAVIQDYGYTFGSGTRLTVV.

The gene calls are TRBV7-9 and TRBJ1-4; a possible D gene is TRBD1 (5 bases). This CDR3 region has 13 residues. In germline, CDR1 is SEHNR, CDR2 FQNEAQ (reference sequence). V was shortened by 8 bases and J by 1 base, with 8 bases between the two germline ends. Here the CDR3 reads CASAGITNEKLFF. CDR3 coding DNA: TGTGCCAGCGCAGGGATAACTAATGAAAAACTGTTTTTT.

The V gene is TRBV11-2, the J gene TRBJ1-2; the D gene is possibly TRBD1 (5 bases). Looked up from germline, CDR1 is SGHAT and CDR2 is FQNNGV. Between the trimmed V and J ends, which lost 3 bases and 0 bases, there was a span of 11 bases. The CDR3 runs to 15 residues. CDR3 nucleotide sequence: TGTGCCAGCAGCTTCGAGAGGACACCTAACTATGGCTACACCTTC. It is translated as CASSFERTPNYGYTF.

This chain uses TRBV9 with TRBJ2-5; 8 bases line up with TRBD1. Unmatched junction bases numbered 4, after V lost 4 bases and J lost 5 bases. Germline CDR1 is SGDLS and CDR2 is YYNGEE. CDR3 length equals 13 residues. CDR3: CASSQGAGETQYF. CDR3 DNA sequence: TGTGCCAGCAGCCAGGGGGCTGGGGAGACCCAGTACTTC.

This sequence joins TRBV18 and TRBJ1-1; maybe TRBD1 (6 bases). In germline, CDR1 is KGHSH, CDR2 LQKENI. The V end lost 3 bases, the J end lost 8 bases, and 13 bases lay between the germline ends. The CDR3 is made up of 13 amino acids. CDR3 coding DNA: TGTGCCAGCTCACCCGGACAGCACGTCGAAGCTTTCTTT. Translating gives CASSPGQHVEAFF.

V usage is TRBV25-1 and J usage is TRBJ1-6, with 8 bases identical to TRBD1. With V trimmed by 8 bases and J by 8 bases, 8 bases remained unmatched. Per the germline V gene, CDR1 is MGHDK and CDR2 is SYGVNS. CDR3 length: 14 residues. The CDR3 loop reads CASSRTGRDSPLHF. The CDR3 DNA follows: TGTGCCAGCTCCAGGACAGGGAGGGATTCACCCCTCCACTTT.

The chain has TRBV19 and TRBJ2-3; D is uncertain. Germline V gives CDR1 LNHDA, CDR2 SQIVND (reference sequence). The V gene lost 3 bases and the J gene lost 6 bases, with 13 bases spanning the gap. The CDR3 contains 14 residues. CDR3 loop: CASSIWQAADTQYF. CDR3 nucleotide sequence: TGTGCCAGTAGTATTTGGCAGGCGGCCGATACGCAGTATTTT.

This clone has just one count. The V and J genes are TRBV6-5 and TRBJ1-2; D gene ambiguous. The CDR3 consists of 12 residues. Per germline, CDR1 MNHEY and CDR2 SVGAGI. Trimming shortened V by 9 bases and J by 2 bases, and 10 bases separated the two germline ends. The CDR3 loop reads CASLGLNYGYTF. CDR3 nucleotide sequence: TGTGCCAGTCTGGGTCTCAACTATGGCTACACCTTC.

This chain's CDR3 is CASSTGNTIYF. The CDR3 DNA is TGTGCCAGCAGCACAGGAAACACCATATATTTT. The gene calls are TRBV11-2 and TRBJ1-3; no firm D call. CDR1 and CDR2 (germline): SGHAT, FQNNGV. V was clipped by 5 bases and J by 4 bases, with 3 bases between them. The CDR3 covers 11 residues.

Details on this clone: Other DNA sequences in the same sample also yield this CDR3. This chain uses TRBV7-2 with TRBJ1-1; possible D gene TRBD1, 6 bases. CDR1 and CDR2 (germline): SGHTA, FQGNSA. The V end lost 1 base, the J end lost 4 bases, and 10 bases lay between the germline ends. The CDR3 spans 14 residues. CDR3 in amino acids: CASSLEGVGTEAFF. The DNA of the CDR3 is TGTGCCAGCAGCTTAGAGGGGGTGGGCACTGAAGCTTTCTTT.

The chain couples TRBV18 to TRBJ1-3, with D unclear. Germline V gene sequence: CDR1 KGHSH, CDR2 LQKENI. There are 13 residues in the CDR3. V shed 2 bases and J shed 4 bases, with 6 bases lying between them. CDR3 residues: CASSPGSGNTIYF. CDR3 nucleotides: TGTGCCAGCTCACCAGGTTCGGGAAACACCATATATTTT.

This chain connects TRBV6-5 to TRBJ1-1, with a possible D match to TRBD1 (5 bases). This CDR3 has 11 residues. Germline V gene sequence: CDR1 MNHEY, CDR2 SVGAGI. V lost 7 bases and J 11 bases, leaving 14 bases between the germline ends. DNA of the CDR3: TGTGCCAGCATCAAGGGGCTGGAGGCTTTCTTT. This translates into CASIKGLEAFF.

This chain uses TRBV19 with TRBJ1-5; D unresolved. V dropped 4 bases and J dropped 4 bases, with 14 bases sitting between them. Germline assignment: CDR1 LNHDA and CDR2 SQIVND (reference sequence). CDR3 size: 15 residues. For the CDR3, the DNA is TGTGCCAGTAGTAGGGCACACCGATCAAATCAGCCCCAGCATTTT. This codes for CASSRAHRSNQPQHF.

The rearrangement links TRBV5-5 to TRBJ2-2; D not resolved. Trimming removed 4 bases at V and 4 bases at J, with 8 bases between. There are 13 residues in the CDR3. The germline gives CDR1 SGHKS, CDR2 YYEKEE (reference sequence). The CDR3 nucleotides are TGTGCCAGCAGCGAACAGACCACCGGGGAGCTGTTTTTT. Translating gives CASSEQTTGELFF.

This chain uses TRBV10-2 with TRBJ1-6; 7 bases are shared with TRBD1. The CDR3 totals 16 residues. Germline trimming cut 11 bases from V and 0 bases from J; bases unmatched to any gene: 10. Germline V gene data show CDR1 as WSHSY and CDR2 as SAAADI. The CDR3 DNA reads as TGCGCCGCTAGGGACAGACCAGACTCCTATAATTCACCCCTCCACTTT. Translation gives CAARDRPDSYNSPLHF.

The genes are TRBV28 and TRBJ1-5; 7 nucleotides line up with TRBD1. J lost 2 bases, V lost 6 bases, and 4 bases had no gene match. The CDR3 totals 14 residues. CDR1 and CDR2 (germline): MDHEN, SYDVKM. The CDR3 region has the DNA TGTGCCAGCAGCCTTGGACAGGGCAATCAGCCCCAGCATTTT. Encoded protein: CASSLGQGNQPQHF.

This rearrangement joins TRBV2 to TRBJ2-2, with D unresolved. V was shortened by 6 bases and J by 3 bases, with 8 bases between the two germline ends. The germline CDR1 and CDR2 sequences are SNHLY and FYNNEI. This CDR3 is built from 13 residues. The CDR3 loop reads CASRELYTGELFF. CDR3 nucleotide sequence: TGTGCCAGCAGGGAACTGTACACCGGGGAGCTGTTTTTT.

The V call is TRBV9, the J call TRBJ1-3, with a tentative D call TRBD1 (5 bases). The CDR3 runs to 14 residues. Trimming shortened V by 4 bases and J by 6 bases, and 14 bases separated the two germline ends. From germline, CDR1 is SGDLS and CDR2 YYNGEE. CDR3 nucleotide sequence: TGTGCCAGCAGCCCGGGGGGGATCCCAAACACCATATATTTT. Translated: CASSPGGIPNTIYF.

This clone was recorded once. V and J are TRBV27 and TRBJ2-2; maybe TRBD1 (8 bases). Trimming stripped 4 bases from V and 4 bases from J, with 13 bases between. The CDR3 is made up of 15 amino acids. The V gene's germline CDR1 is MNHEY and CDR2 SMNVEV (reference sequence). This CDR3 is CASSSTGEGTGELFF. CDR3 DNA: TGTGCCAGCAGTTCGACAGGGGAGGGCACCGGGGAGCTGTTTTTT.